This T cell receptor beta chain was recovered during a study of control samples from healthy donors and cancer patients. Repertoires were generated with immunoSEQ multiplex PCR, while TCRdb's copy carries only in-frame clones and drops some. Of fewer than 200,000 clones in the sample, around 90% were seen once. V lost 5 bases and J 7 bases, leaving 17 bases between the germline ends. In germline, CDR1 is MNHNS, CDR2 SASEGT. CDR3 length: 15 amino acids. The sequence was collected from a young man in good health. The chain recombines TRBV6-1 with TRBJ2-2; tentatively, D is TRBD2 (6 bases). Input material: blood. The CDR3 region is CASSSRGLEGGELFF. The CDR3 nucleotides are TGTGCCAGCAGTTCCCGAGGACTGGAGGGCGGGGAGCTGTTTTTT.